This entry lists 4 T cell receptor beta chains sequenced from one sample in a study of T cell changes during pregnancy in multiple sclerosis. Using immunoSEQ multiplex PCR, the repertoire was profiled, and TCRdb retains in-frame clones only, with some absent. The sample carries roughly 63,000 clones, 93% recorded once. The material sequenced was CD8+ T cells from peripheral blood mononuclear cells, taken in the second trimester of pregnancy. The receptors shown here come from a female donor with multiple sclerosis, enrolled in a pregnancy study.

V and J are TRBV27 and TRBJ2-7, with D possibly being TRBD2 (6 bases). V dropped 1 base and J dropped 3 bases, with 10 bases sitting between them. The CDR3 contains 14 residues. Per germline, CDR1 MNHEY and CDR2 SMNVEV (reference sequence). This CDR3 reads CASSLYGGNYEQYF. The CDR3 DNA follows: TGTGCCAGCAGTTTATATGGAGGGAACTACGAGCAGTACTTC.

The chain carries TRBV4-3 and TRBJ2-5; the D is unclear. The CDR3 consists of 14 residues. Trimming took 0 bases from V and 0 from J, leaving 5 bases between them. From germline, CDR1 is LGHNA and CDR2 YSLEER. CDR3 sequence: CASSQDPYQETQYF. The CDR3 region has the DNA TGCGCCAGCAGCCAAGATCCGTACCAAGAGACCCAGTACTTC.

The chain combines TRBV13 with TRBJ1-3; the D is unclear. Trimming took off 1 base at V and 0 bases at J, with 13 bases between the two ends. The CDR3 contains 17 residues. Per the germline V gene, CDR1 is PRHDT and CDR2 is FYEKMQ (reference sequence). CDR3 region: CASSLETEPPSGNTIYF. The CDR3 DNA reads as TGTGCCAGCAGCTTAGAGACGGAGCCTCCCTCTGGAAACACCATATATTTT.

The chain carries TRBV27 and TRBJ2-6, with unresolved D. Germline V gene data show CDR1 as MNHEY and CDR2 as SMNVEV (reference sequence). CDR3 length: 15 amino acids. V was clipped by 3 bases and J by 1 base, with 7 bases between them. DNA for the CDR3: TGTGCCAGCAGTTTGCTAAAGTCTGGGGCCAACGTCCTGACTTTC. Translation: CASSLLKSGANVLTF.